This T cell receptor (beta chain) comes out of a study of PD-L1 blockade in urothelial cancer (dated by TCRdb to the late 2010s). Broadly, across the study: Therapy was started in 2014 for all patients, and atezolizumab 1,200 mg was administered intravenously every 3 weeks. Twenty-five of 29 patients were identified as males with urothelial cancer of bladder origin, and a prior smoking history was reported by 18 of 29 patients. Roughly ten patients achieved durable clinical benefit and roughly 20 did not. Whole exome sequencing and RNA sequencing of pretreatment tumors were performed alongside TCR sequencing in the same patients. Durable clinical benefit was defined as progression-free survival longer than 6 months, and TCR features were also tested against progression-free and overall survival. Blood samples gave a median of approximately 150,000 T cells and approximately 80,000 unique TCRs, with a median clonality of roughly 0.081. Pretreatment tumor samples and matched peripheral blood, collected serially before and after atezolizumab treatment, underwent TCR sequencing. Blood samples were analyzed 3 weeks after the start of treatment (second dose) and 6 weeks after the start of treatment. Pretreatment blood TCR-seq was available for about 30 patients, at least one posttreatment blood collection was obtained for roughly 24 patients, and tumor TCR-seq was available for roughly 24 patients. Somatic, immune and clinical correlates of response to PD-L1 blockade with atezolizumab in urothelial cancer were the focus of an exploratory multi-omic analysis. Patients had an ECOG performance status of 0 or 1 and had received between 0 and 3 prior chemotherapy regimens.

The intended sense of this specimen's time point label: pretreatment peripheral blood. The cohort comprised fewer than 35 patients with locally advanced or metastatic urothelial carcinoma treated at Memorial Sloan Kettering on a trial protocol. Peripheral blood mononuclear cells were collected pretreatment and during treatment, with between 1 and 8 total time points obtained per patient. The Qiagen DNeasy Blood extraction kit was used to purify genomic DNA from total PBMCs and from tumor samples. PBMCs were collected pretreatment and during treatment and were isolated and stored as previously described. To estimate absolute template abundance from read counts, synthetic TCR analog templates were spiked into each PCR. TCRbeta CDR3 regions were amplified from genomic DNA with bias-controlled V and J gene primers using the immunoSEQ assay. Rearranged TCRbeta segments were sequenced at approximately 20X coverage. The authors processed their data as follows. Sequencing errors were corrected by clustering and CDR3s were annotated against IMGT to assign V, D and J genes. Only productive TCRbeta rearrangements were used in downstream analyses, excluding out-of-frame or stop-codon sequences. Clonality was computed as one minus Shannon entropy normalized by the log of the number of unique productive sequences. Fisher's exact test with Benjamini-Hochberg correction, at a threshold of adjusted p below 0.01, was used to find clones that differed between time points or between blood and tumor. TCRdb provides this immuneACCESS table in a form limited to in-frame rearrangements. Some clones are lacking; in checked studies, under half of them reflect an unresolved V gene, and why the rest are absent is not known. V and J calls and clone size come straight from that table; D and trimming were deduced from the DNA. This sample comprises around 33,000 clones, 65% to 90% of them detected only once. 6% to 7% of the sample is taken by the ten largest.

For this clone: Its antigen has not been determined. The input lacks base qualities; no much larger clone sits a single base away.

Here is what the overall study found, with its caveats: Because the sample size was small (n ≈ 31) and many of the analyses were exploratory, the results are meant to be hypothesis-generating. Among patients with durable benefit, tumor-associated TCR clones showed greater expansion in peripheral blood 3 weeks after treatment started (n ≈ 21, p = 0.022). Improved progression-free and overall survival was associated with having pretreatment peripheral blood TCR clonality below the median.

Sequencing was performed on PBMCs, taken around atezolizumab (anti-PD-L1) treatment. This sequence was found in a man aged 60 to 75 with urothelial cancer.

The nucleotide sequence is given as TGCGCCAGCGGGCGCGGACAACTCACTGAAGCTTTCTTT. Translated, it reads CASGRGQLTEAFF. Recombination joined TRBV10-2 with TRBJ1-1; a tentative D match to TRBD1 spans 5 bases. Reading from cysteine to phenylalanine, the CDR3 counts 13 amino acids. The DNA shown is the 39-base CDR3, in frame from base 1. V is cut by 8 bases and J by 4 bases, and the space between the germline ends is 14 bases. CDR1 and CDR2, looked up from the germline V gene, are WSHSY and SAAADI.